Shown below are 15 T cell receptor beta chains from a single sample sequenced in a study of T cells in Graves' hyperthyroidism and ophthalmopathy. The TCR beta CDR3 regions underwent amplification using RNA transcripts as the source. First-round RT-PCR targeting the TCR CDR3 was performed with the HTBI primer set. TCRdb used MiXCR to reprocess the multiplex PCR reads, holding one entry per CDR3 protein. The table shows roughly 300,000 distinct CDR3 sequences, with about 20% occurring only once. The source material was blood. These receptor sequences come from a woman aged 45-60 years with Graves' hyperthyroidism.

Only a few counts were recorded for this clonotype. The CDR3 sequence is CASSLSAGSYEQYF. In DNA, the CDR3 is TGTGCCAGCAGTTTATCGGCAGGGTCCTACGAGCAGTACTTC. This chain uses TRBV27 with TRBJ2-7; TRBD1 might be the D (5 bases). The CDR3 covers 14 residues. Germline lookup yields CDR1 MNHEY and CDR2 SMNVEV (reference sequence). The V end lost 0 bases, the J end lost 1 base, and 7 bases lay between the germline ends.

The chain carries TRBV25-1 and TRBJ1-2; 9 bases are a match to TRBD1. Trimming cost V 3 bases and J 7 bases; bases outside gene matches: 12. The CDR3 consists of 16 residues. Germline values: CDR1 MGHDK, CDR2 SYGVNS. CDR3 residues: CASSDLVTQGAGGYTF. The CDR3 DNA sequence: TGTGCCAGCAGTGATCTCGTCACACAGGGGGCTGGTGGCTACACCTTC.

This clonotype was seen at least ten times. The rearrangement links TRBV5-5 to TRBJ1-4; TRBD1 might be the D (5 bases). Germline-derived CDR1 and CDR2 are SGHKS and YYEKEE (reference sequence). Trimming took 3 bases from V and 8 from J, leaving 11 bases between them. This CDR3 region has 13 residues. The CDR3 reads CASSSSGPEKLFF. DNA for the CDR3: TGTGCCAGCAGCTCCTCGGGGCCCGAAAAACTGTTTTTT. The complete variable domain, with remaining parts taken from reference TRBV5-5 and TRBJ1-4, reads DAGVTQSPTHLIKTRGQQVTLRCSPISGHKSVSWYQQVLGQGPQFIFQYYEKEERGRGNFPDRFSARQFPNYSSELNVNALLLGDSALYLCASSSSGPEKLFFGSGTQLSVL.

The table lists this clonotype with many counts. The chain joins TRBV3-1 to TRBJ2-5; 15 positions match TRBD2. Trimming cost V 1 base and J 7 bases; bases outside gene matches: 7. This CDR3 is built from 17 residues. Per germline, CDR1 LGHDT and CDR2 YNNKEL (reference sequence). In nucleotides, the CDR3 is TGTGCCAGCAGCCAAGGCGGACTAGCGGGGGGGCAACGGACCCAGTACTTC. Translation: CASSQGGLAGGQRTQYF.

Only one count was recorded for this clonotype. The chain has TRBV6-2 or TRBV6-3 and TRBJ1-2; D ambiguous. Trimming took off 8 bases at V and 4 bases at J, with 23 bases between the two ends. This CDR3 is built from 16 residues. CDR1 is MNHEY and CDR2 is SVGEGT in the germline V gene. The CDR3 region is CASVRGGAGAGYGYTF. CDR3 DNA sequence: TGTGCCAGCGTACGGGGTGGAGCCGGAGCGGGCTATGGCTACACCTTC.

This clonotype was recorded at least ten times. The chain is built from TRBV2 and TRBJ1-2, with TRBD1 identical over 11 bases. The V gene end was trimmed by 6 bases and the J gene end by 7 bases; junction bases not matched to a gene: 10. In germline, CDR1 is SNHLY, CDR2 FYNNEI. There are 15 residues in the CDR3. This CDR3 is CASREARDRGTGYTF. CDR3 in DNA: TGTGCCAGCAGGGAGGCCCGGGACAGGGGGACTGGCTACACCTTC.

Turning to this clonotype: The junction shows a germline mismatch at one end, possibly a read error. The V call is TRBV9, the J call TRBJ2-3; 7 bases fit TRBD2. Germline assignment: CDR1 SGDLS and CDR2 YYNGEE. The CDR3 totals 15 residues. CDR3 nucleotides: TGTGCCTGCAGCGTAGAAGCGGGGTTGGCAGATACGCAGTATTTT. Protein: CACSVEAGLADTQYF.

J is TRBJ2-2 and V is TRBV19, with 7 positions matching TRBD1. This CDR3 has 16 residues. V lost 2 bases and J lost 2; bases outside the gene matches: 5. CDR1 and CDR2 from the germline V gene are LNHDA and SQIVND (reference sequence). The CDR3 DNA reads TGTGCCAGTAGTATACGAGGGGGCTATAACACCGGGGAGCTGTTTTTT. As protein: CASSIRGGYNTGELFF.

The CDR3 DNA is TGTGCCAGCTCACCTGAGGACAGTAATGGCTACACCTTC. Residues: CASSPEDSNGYTF. The gene calls are TRBV18 and TRBJ1-2, with TRBD1 as a possible D gene (6 bases). Trimming pared 3 bases from V and 6 bases from J, leaving 11 bases between. CDR1 and CDR2 from the germline V gene are KGHSH and LQKENI. The length of the CDR3 is 13 residues.

V and J are TRBV2 and TRBJ2-5, with TRBD1 identical over 7 bases. Germline trimming cut 3 bases from V and 11 bases from J; bases unmatched to any gene: 9. Germline V gene data show CDR1 as SNHLY and CDR2 as FYNNEI. The CDR3 runs to 13 residues. The CDR3 is CASSETTGLKQYF. The DNA for the CDR3 is TGTGCCAGCAGTGAGACGACAGGGCTGAAACAGTACTTC.

This chain joins TRBV2 and TRBJ2-5, with 12 bases lining up with TRBD2. The J segment lost 3 bases and the V segment lost 8 bases, leaving 4 bases of the junction unmatched. The CDR3 covers 14 residues. Germline V gene data show CDR1 as SNHLY and CDR2 as FYNNEI. The CDR3 sequence: CASSRTSGEETQYF. In DNA form, the CDR3 reads TGTGCCAGCTCTAGGACTAGCGGGGAAGAGACCCAGTACTTC. The full variable domain, in which reference TRBV2 and TRBJ2-5 provide the parts outside the CDR3, is EPEVTQTPSHQVTQMGQEVILRCVPISNHLYFYWYRQILGQKVEFLVSFYNNEISEKSEIFDDQFSVERPDGSNFTLKIRSTKLEDSAMYFCASSRTSGEETQYFGPGTRLLVL.

This clonotype was counted many times. V and J are TRBV6-1 and TRBJ2-4, with D uncertain. The V and J ends lost 8 bases and 9 bases respectively, with 14 bases between them. This CDR3 has 12 residues. In germline, CDR1 is MNHNS, CDR2 SASEGT. CDR3 in amino acids: CASSNLAGIQYF. The DNA for the CDR3 is TGTGCCAGCTCTAATCTGGCAGGCATTCAGTACTTC.

The chain links TRBV5-6 to TRBJ2-7; D not resolved. This CDR3 comprises 14 residues. Per the germline V gene, CDR1 is SGHDT and CDR2 is YYEEEE. V lost 3 bases to trimming and J lost 2 bases, with 12 bases between them. CDR3 in amino acids: CASSSPRLTYEQYF. The DNA for the CDR3 is TGTGCCAGCAGCTCGCCGCGGTTAACCTACGAGCAGTACTTC.

The genes are TRBV6-2 or TRBV6-3 and TRBJ2-7; no clear D. The CDR3 consists of 16 residues. The germline V gene encodes CDR1 MNHEY and CDR2 SVGEGT. V lost 5 bases, J lost 2 bases, and 19 bases lay in between. The CDR3 loop is CASSPPVEAYPYEQYF. Here the CDR3 DNA reads TGTGCCAGCAGTCCCCCGGTTGAAGCCTACCCCTACGAGCAGTACTTC.

This sequence joins TRBV20-1 and TRBJ2-3; 7 nucleotides line up with TRBD2. V gave up 6 bases and J gave up 1 base; unmatched junction bases: 4. The CDR3 consists of 13 residues. Looked up from germline, CDR1 is DFQATT and CDR2 is SNEGSKA (reference sequence). The CDR3 region is CSAEGRGTDTQYF. CDR3 in DNA: TGCAGTGCCGAGGGGAGGGGCACAGATACGCAGTATTTT.